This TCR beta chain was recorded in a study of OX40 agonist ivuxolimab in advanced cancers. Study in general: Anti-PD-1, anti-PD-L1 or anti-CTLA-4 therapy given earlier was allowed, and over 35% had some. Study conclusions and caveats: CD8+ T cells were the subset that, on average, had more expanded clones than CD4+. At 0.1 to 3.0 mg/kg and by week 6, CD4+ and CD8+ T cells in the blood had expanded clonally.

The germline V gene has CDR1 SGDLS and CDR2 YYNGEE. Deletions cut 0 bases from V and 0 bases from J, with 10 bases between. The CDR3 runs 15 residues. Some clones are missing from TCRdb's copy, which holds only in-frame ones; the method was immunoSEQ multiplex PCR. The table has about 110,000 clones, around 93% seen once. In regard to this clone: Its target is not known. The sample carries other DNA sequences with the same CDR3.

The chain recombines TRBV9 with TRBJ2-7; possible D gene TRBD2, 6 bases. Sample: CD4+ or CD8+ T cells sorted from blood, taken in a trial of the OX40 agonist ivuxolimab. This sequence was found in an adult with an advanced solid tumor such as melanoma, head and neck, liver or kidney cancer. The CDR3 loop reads CASSVGSSGSYEQYF. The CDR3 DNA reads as TGTGCCAGCAGCGTAGGGAGTAGCGGCTCCTACGAGCAGTACTTC. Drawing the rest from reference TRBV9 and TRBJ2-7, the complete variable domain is DSGVTQTPKHLITATGQRVTLRCSPRSGDLSVYWYQQSLDQGLQFLIQYYNGEERAKGNILERFSAQQFPDLHSELNLSSLELGDSALYFCASSVGSSGSYEQYFGPGTRLTVT.